The 5 T cell receptor beta chains listed next were all sequenced from one sample in a study of human T cells and chemical hapten exposure. TCRdb used MiXCR to reprocess the RACE reads, holding one entry per CDR3 protein. The sample has fewer than 350,000 distinct CDR3 sequences, approximately 8% seen once. Described time point: pre-sensitization, week 0. The treatment here: therapeutic diphenylcyclopropenone sensitization with weekly scalp DPC. This material consisted of whole blood, taken in connection with sensitization to the hapten diphenylcyclopropenone (DPC). The receptors were sampled from a man between 18 and 29 years old with alopecia areata. Some clones in this sample may be carry-over from other donors' samples.

This clonotype has at least ten counts. The chain uses TRBV6-2 or TRBV6-3 and TRBJ2-2, with a possible D match to TRBD2 (6 bases). The CDR3 contains 15 residues. V was clipped by 2 bases and J by 6 bases, with 13 bases between them. CDR1 and CDR2 (germline): MNHEY, SVGEGT. The CDR3 region has the DNA TGTGCCAGCAGTTACGGGTTTAGGAGGGCCGGGGAGCTGTTTTTT. Encoded protein: CASSYGFRRAGELFF.

The chain has TRBV12-3 or TRBV12-4 and TRBJ2-7; a weak D match, TRBD2 (6 bases). This CDR3 is built from 13 residues. V was clipped by 5 bases and J by 5 bases, with 13 bases between them. The CDR3 protein is CASSDTSPNEQYV. CDR3 DNA sequence: TGTGCCAGCAGTGATACTAGCCCGAACGAGCAGTACGTC.

This clonotype has more than one count but fewer than ten. The rearrangement links TRBV29-1 to TRBJ1-1; D unresolved. The CDR3 consists of 13 residues. CDR1 is SQVTM and CDR2 is ANQGSEA in the germline V gene. The V end was cut by 4 bases, the J end by 1 base, with 10 bases between. The CDR3, as DNA: TGCAGCGTTGCCCCTAGATCGAACACTGAAGCTTTCTTT. Translated, it gives CSVAPRSNTEAFF.

Only one count was recorded for this clonotype. The chain links TRBV25-1 to TRBJ1-2, with D possibly being TRBD1 (5 bases). V dropped 1 base and J dropped 1 base, with 10 bases sitting between them. Germline V lookup: CDR1 MGHDK, CDR2 SYGVNS. The CDR3 totals 15 residues. This CDR3 reads CASSESRGLNYGYTF. The CDR3 DNA follows: TGTGCCAGCAGTGAATCGAGGGGCCTTAACTATGGCTACACCTTC.

The rearrangement links TRBV20-1 to TRBJ2-2; 13 bases fit TRBD2. The CDR3 has 15 amino acids. Germline loops: CDR1 DFQATT, CDR2 SNEGSKA (reference sequence). Germline trimming cut 4 bases from V and 6 bases from J; bases unmatched to any gene: 5. Written as DNA, the CDR3 is TGCAGTGCTATCGGACTAGCGGGGGAGTCCGGGGAGCTGTTTTTT. It specifies CSAIGLAGESGELFF.